Here is one TCR beta chain with its context. Its specificity is unknown. cDNA synthesis was performed in eight separate reactions for each sample. TCRdb re-called the 5' RACE reads; every CDR3 protein appears as one record, without DNA. This sample's clone table lists 400,000 to 500,000 distinct CDR3 sequences. This entry comes from a study of monozygotic twins with inflammatory bowel disease. Overall study findings and caveats: Especially with disease activity, IBD patients shared fewer clonotypes with others than healthy twins did.

CDR1 and CDR2 from the germline V gene are MGHRA and YSYEKL. CDR3 length: 15 residues. T cells were not sorted, and total RNA was isolated straight from whole blood. The chain employs TRBV4-1 and TRBJ2-1. The sequencing input was blood. This TCR came from a human donor with ulcerative colitis or Crohn's disease, or a healthy co-twin of an affected twin (not recorded which). CDR3 sequence reads: CASSQERLAYNEQFF.